This T cell receptor beta chain was identified in a study of Ad26.COV2.S vaccination and SARS-CoV-2 variants. This clone was counted a few times. Assay used: immunoSEQ multiplex PCR; TCRdb lists only in-frame clones, some missing. The sample yields about 350,000 clones, 92% seen once. The CDR3 runs to 16 residues. Germline CDR1 is MGHRA and CDR2 is YSYEKL. Trimming at V came to 4 bases and at J to 7 bases, leaving 13 bases not matched to a gene. The chain is built from TRBV4-1 and TRBJ1-3, with 7 bases that match TRBD1. The receptor was isolated from a human donor who had recovered from COVID-19. The sequencing used peripheral blood, collected after recovery from COVID-19. The CDR3 protein is CASSPPFSGGRNTIYF. DNA for the CDR3: TGCGCCAGCAGCCCGCCCTTCTCAGGGGGAAGGAACACCATATATTTT.